This T cell receptor (beta chain) was retrieved from a study of neurological immune-mediated disorders. This clonotype was counted at least ten times. As yet, its antigen is unknown. Time point denoted: technical triplicate 3. PBMCs stored at -80 C, numbering 2 million, were the origin of the unsorted libraries. The cDNA was synthesized by 5'RACE incorporating 10-nucleotide random UMIs. MiXCR was run by TCRdb on the 5' RACE reads, yielding one entry per CDR3 protein. Counted here are about 44,000 distinct CDR3 sequences, around a fifth occurring once; the ten biggest clones make up about 4.5%. The V gene's germline CDR1 is MDHEN and CDR2 SYDVKM. CDR3 length: 16 residues. V shed 4 bases, J shed 3 bases, and the junction held 9 bases outside the gene matches. Study-level findings and limits: Whereas HTLV-1-associated myelopathy showed the most TCR clonal expansion, multiple sclerosis showed the least, with levels below those of healthy controls. Expanded clones shared no CDR3 amino acid sequences across subjects, suggesting private repertoires in all groups.

The specimen sequenced was PBMCs. This clonotype was sampled from a man aged 60 to 75 with HTLV-1-associated myelopathy (HAM/TSP). V usage is TRBV28 and J usage is TRBJ1-3, with 7 bases identical to TRBD1. The CDR3 here is CASSSVQGLGGNTIYF. The CDR3 nucleotides are TGTGCCAGCAGTTCTGTACAGGGGCTGGGTGGAAACACCATATATTTT.